The count of the clone carrying this TCR beta chain is one. How the authors handled the data: Using reference gene primer amplification, nucleated cell counts were estimated. Sequencing used immunoSEQ multiplex PCR; TCRdb keeps in-frame clones, though not all of them. The DNA was the basis for D and trimming; V, J and clone size are from that table. The sample has about 320,000 clones; around four fifths are singletons. This sample is drawn from a study of blood T cell repertoires in COVID-19. Across the whole study: Specimens from acute and convalescent COVID-19 originated in the United States, Italy and Spain. PBMCs, B-cell-depleted T cells, or T cells provided the cDNA or gDNA that made up the material.

The sample comprised peripheral blood. The sequence was collected from a woman aged 45-65 years with acute or convalescent COVID-19.

CDR3 in amino acids: CASSVNFVSGRAADTQYF. The CDR3 nucleotides read TGTGCCAGCAGCGTAAATTTCGTTAGCGGGAGGGCCGCTGATACGCAGTATTTT. The chain joins TRBV9 to TRBJ2-3; 11 bases map to TRBD2. Trimming at V came to 1 base and at J to 6 bases, leaving 13 bases not matched to a gene. The CDR3 covers 18 residues. Germline CDR1 SGDLS, CDR2 YYNGEE.